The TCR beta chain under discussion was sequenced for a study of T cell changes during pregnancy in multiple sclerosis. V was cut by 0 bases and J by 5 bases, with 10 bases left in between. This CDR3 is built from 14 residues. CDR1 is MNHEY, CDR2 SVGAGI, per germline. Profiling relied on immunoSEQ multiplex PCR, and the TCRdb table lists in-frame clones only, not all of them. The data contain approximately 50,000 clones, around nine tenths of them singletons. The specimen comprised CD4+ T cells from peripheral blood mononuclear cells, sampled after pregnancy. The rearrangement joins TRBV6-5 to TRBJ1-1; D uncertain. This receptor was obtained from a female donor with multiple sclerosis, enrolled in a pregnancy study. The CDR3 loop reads CASSYSTGSTEAFF. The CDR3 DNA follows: TGTGCCAGCAGTTACTCCACGGGAAGTACTGAAGCTTTCTTT.